These 26 T cell receptor beta chains originate from one sample sequenced in a study of blood T cell repertoires in COVID-19. Assay used: immunoSEQ multiplex PCR; TCRdb lists only in-frame clones, some missing. The table shows 190,000 or so clones, with around four fifths occurring only once. The source material was peripheral blood. The receptors were gathered from a man between 60 and 70 years old with COVID-19, enrolled during active disease.

This chain links TRBV7-2 with TRBJ2-7, with D perhaps matching TRBD2 (6 bases). Germline V gene lookup returns CDR1 SGHTA and CDR2 FQGNSA. This CDR3 comprises 13 residues. Deletions cut 2 bases from V and 9 bases from J, with 14 bases between. CDR3 sequence reads: CASSLIMGGGQYF. CDR3 nucleotide sequence: TGTGCCAGCAGCTTAATCATGGGAGGTGGGCAGTACTTC.

The V gene is TRBV7-8, the J gene TRBJ1-1, with TRBD1 matching 8 bases. The CDR3 covers 15 residues. V was pared by 5 bases and J by 3 bases, with 8 bases of the junction left unmatched. Germline V gene sequence: CDR1 SGHVS, CDR2 FQNEAQ. The CDR3 loop reads CASSGSRDRHTEAFF. CDR3 DNA sequence: TGTGCCAGCAGCGGAAGCCGGGACAGGCACACTGAAGCTTTCTTT.

This chain joins TRBV14 and TRBJ1-1, with 11 positions matching TRBD1. With 4 bases clipped from V and 4 bases from J, the junction kept 5 bases outside the gene matches. Germline V gene data show CDR1 as SGHDN and CDR2 as FVKESK. The CDR3 is 15 residues long. CDR3 sequence: CASSRGTGGSTEAFF. DNA for the CDR3: TGTGCCAGCAGCCGCGGGACAGGGGGGAGCACTGAAGCTTTCTTT.

This clone was seen only once. V gene TRBV5-1 combines with J gene TRBJ2-3; 11 bases map to TRBD2. The CDR3 runs 16 residues. V gave up 0 bases and J gave up 5 bases; unmatched junction bases: 5. Germline V gene data show CDR1 as SGHRS and CDR2 as YFSETQ. CDR3 DNA: TGCGCCAGCAGCTTGGAACTAGCGGGAGTAAAAGATACGCAGTATTTT. This codes for CASSLELAGVKDTQYF.

This clone was seen once. The chain combines TRBV5-4 with TRBJ1-2; TRBD1 aligns across 8 bases. The CDR3 totals 13 residues. The germline V gene encodes CDR1 SGHNT and CDR2 YYREEE (reference sequence). V was pared by 4 bases and J by 3 bases, with 2 bases of the junction left unmatched. As DNA, the CDR3 is TGTGCCAGCAGCCTGGACAGGGACTATGGCTACACCTTC. Encoded protein: CASSLDRDYGYTF.

This chain connects TRBV7-2 to TRBJ1-3; TRBD1 agrees at 10 bases. Germline CDR1 SGHTA, CDR2 FQGNSA. Losses at the gene ends were 1 base for V and 4 bases for J; bases not matched to a gene: 10. CDR3 size: 18 residues. The CDR3 DNA is TGTGCCAGCAGCTTAGTTTGGAGACAGGGGGCGCGGGGAAACACCATATATTTT. Its protein product is CASSLVWRQGARGNTIYF.

About this clone itself: This same CDR3 is encoded by further DNA sequences in the sample. V gene TRBV18 combines with J gene TRBJ1-5, with D perhaps matching TRBD1 (5 bases). The CDR3 runs 14 residues. Trimming pared 3 bases from V and 3 bases from J, leaving 9 bases between. The V gene's germline CDR1 is KGHSH and CDR2 LQKENI. CDR3 sequence (DNA): TGTGCCAGCTCACCCGGGGGATCCAATCAGCCCCAGCATTTT. This gives the protein CASSPGGSNQPQHF.

V and J are TRBV6-5 and TRBJ1-3, with a tentative D call TRBD1 (6 bases). V lost 6 bases and J lost 0, with 12 bases in between. The CDR3 is 15 residues long. Germline V gene sequence: CDR1 MNHEY, CDR2 SVGAGI. The CDR3, as DNA: TGTGCCAGCAGGGGTGGGGGCGGCTCTGGAAACACCATATATTTT. Translated, it gives CASRGGGGSGNTIYF.

V is TRBV2 and J is TRBJ1-5; 7 bases match TRBD1. The length of the CDR3 is 13 residues. In germline, CDR1 is SNHLY, CDR2 FYNNEI. Germline trimming cut 6 bases from V and 4 bases from J; bases unmatched to any gene: 3. The CDR3 protein is CASRDRANQPQHF. The DNA for the CDR3 is TGTGCCAGCAGAGACAGGGCTAATCAGCCCCAGCATTTT.

The J gene is TRBJ1-2, the V gene TRBV3-1 (or the pseudogene TRBV3-2); D is possibly TRBD1 (5 bases). Germline V gene data show CDR1 as LGHDT and CDR2 as YNNKEL (reference sequence). V was clipped by 1 base and J by 4 bases, with 19 bases between them. There are 17 residues in the CDR3. CDR3: CASSQGGGWRGSYGYTF. CDR3 coding DNA: TGTGCCAGCAGCCAAGGGGGCGGGTGGAGGGGCTCCTATGGCTACACCTTC.

The CDR3 sequence: CASSKQGDSFF. DNA of the CDR3: TGTGCCAGCAGTAAACAGGGAGATAGTTTCTTT. This chain connects TRBV6-5 to TRBJ1-1, with D maybe TRBD1 (6 bases). V lost 5 bases, J lost 13 bases, and 14 bases lay in between. Germline loops: CDR1 MNHEY, CDR2 SVGAGI. CDR3 length: 11 residues.

V gene TRBV9 combines with J gene TRBJ2-2; 8 bases line up with TRBD1. The CDR3 sequence is 15 residues long. The trim removed 3 bases at V and 5 bases at J, leaving 6 bases unmatched. CDR1 is SGDLS and CDR2 is YYNGEE in the germline V gene. CDR3 sequence (DNA): TGTGCCAGCAGCGGGGCAGGGGGCCTAACCGGGGAGCTGTTTTTT. Residues: CASSGAGGLTGELFF.

The CDR3 here is CASSQAGAGGRQVSPLHF. The CDR3 nucleotides read TGTGCCAGCAGCCAAGCGGGGGCAGGGGGGCGACAGGTTTCGCCCCTCCACTTT. V and J are TRBV3-1 (or the pseudogene TRBV3-2) and TRBJ1-6; 7 bases agree with TRBD1. The CDR3 extends over 18 amino acids. The V segment lost 1 base and the J segment 13 bases; nucleotides outside the gene matches: 19. The germline V gene encodes CDR1 LGHDT and CDR2 YNNKEL (reference sequence).

This clone appeared a few times. This rearrangement joins TRBV18 to TRBJ1-1; 8 bases fit TRBD1. Germline V gene lookup returns CDR1 KGHSH and CDR2 LQKENI. V shed 6 bases and J 4 bases; nucleotides not matched to a gene: 7. The CDR3 sequence is 14 residues long. The CDR3: CASSPGGAGTEAFF. The CDR3 region has the DNA TGTGCCAGCTCCCCAGGGGGCGCCGGCACTGAAGCTTTCTTT. Together with reference TRBV18 and TRBJ1-1, the CDR3 gives the full variable domain: NAGVMQNPRHLVRRRGQEARLRCSPMKGHSHVYWYRQLPEEGLKFMVYLQKENIIDESGMPKERFSAEFPKEGPSILRIQQVVRGDSAAYFCASSPGGAGTEAFFGQGTRLTVV.

The chain combines TRBV11-2 with TRBJ1-4; D is perhaps TRBD1 (5 bases). Germline lookup yields CDR1 SGHAT and CDR2 FQNNGV. The CDR3 spans 16 residues. Trimming removed 0 bases from V and 7 bases from J, with 15 bases in between. This CDR3 reads CASSLDNFPGGEKLFF. Written as DNA, the CDR3 is TGTGCCAGCAGCTTAGACAACTTTCCGGGGGGTGAAAAACTGTTTTTT.

The rearrangement links TRBV19 to TRBJ2-7; 8 nucleotides match TRBD2. The CDR3 has 14 residues. Germline V gene data show CDR1 as LNHDA and CDR2 as SQIVND (reference sequence). J was trimmed by 2 bases and V by 7 bases; bases with no gene match: 7. The CDR3 nucleotides are TGTGCCAGTACCGGGAGGGGCAGGCCCTACGAGCAGTACTTC. Translated: CASTGRGRPYEQYF.

This clone was detected only a few times. The J gene is TRBJ2-7, the V gene TRBV18; D is possibly TRBD1 (5 bases). Per the germline V gene, CDR1 is KGHSH and CDR2 is LQKENI. This CDR3 spans 13 amino acids. V gave up 6 bases and J gave up 2 bases, with 11 bases separating them. The CDR3 spells CASSQDTTYEQYF. CDR3 nucleotide sequence: TGTGCCAGCTCCCAGGACACCACCTACGAGCAGTACTTC.

This chain uses TRBV5-1 with TRBJ2-7; TRBD1 aligns across 7 bases. After removal of 0 bases from V and 12 bases from J, the junction contained 3 bases not matched to a gene. The CDR3 covers 11 residues. The germline V gene encodes CDR1 SGHRS and CDR2 YFSETQ. CDR3 amino acids: CASSLEGGRYF. In DNA, the CDR3 is TGCGCCAGCAGCTTGGAAGGGGGCCGGTACTTC.

The V call is TRBV11-3, the J call TRBJ2-1; 7 bases align to TRBD2. V was clipped by 0 bases and J by 2 bases; unmatched bases: 1. Germline values: CDR1 SGHNT, CDR2 YENEEA. The CDR3 consists of 15 residues. The CDR3 here is CASSLEAGPYNEQFF. DNA of the CDR3: TGTGCCAGCAGCTTAGAAGCGGGACCCTACAATGAGCAGTTCTTC.

The CDR3 spells CASSPSGSGNTIYF. Written as DNA, the CDR3 is TGTGCCAGCAGCCCCTCCGGGTCTGGAAACACCATATATTTT. The chain links TRBV27 to TRBJ1-3, with D unclear. CDR3 length: 14 residues. V was clipped by 6 bases and J by 1 base, with 10 bases between them. Germline V gene lookup returns CDR1 MNHEY and CDR2 SMNVEV (reference sequence).

This chain connects TRBV5-1 to TRBJ2-1; D may be TRBD1 (7 bases). V lost 4 bases, J lost 2 bases, and 13 bases lay in between. The CDR3 spans 15 residues. Germline assignment: CDR1 SGHRS and CDR2 YFSETQ. CDR3 DNA sequence: TGCGCCAGCAGCCGGGGGCAGGGGGCCTACAATGAGCAGTTCTTC. As protein: CASSRGQGAYNEQFF.

This CDR3 reads CASSLGGQGARHEQYF. The DNA for the CDR3 is TGTGCCAGCAGCTTAGGGGGACAGGGGGCGCGCCACGAGCAGTACTTC. V gene TRBV7-2 combines with J gene TRBJ2-7; TRBD1 agrees at 12 bases. The V gene end was trimmed by 1 base and the J gene end by 5 bases; junction bases not matched to a gene: 6. Germline-derived CDR1 and CDR2 are SGHTA and FQGNSA. The CDR3 runs 16 residues.

The V call is TRBV28, the J call TRBJ1-4, with 11 nucleotides matching TRBD1. Per the germline V gene, CDR1 is MDHEN and CDR2 is SYDVKM. V was pared by 4 bases and J by 6 bases, with 7 bases of the junction left unmatched. The CDR3 contains 16 residues. In nucleotides, the CDR3 is TGTGCCAGCAGTTCAAGGACAGGGGGCTTCTATGAAAAACTGTTTTTT. This sequence encodes CASSSRTGGFYEKLFF. The full variable domain, completed using reference TRBV28 and TRBJ1-4, is DVKVTQSSRYLVKRTGEKVFLECVQDMDHENMFWYRQDPGLGLRLIYFSYDVKMKEKGDIPEGYSVSREKKERFSLILESASTNQTSMYLCASSSRTGGFYEKLFFGSGTQLSVL.

CDR3 nucleotide sequence: TGTGCCATCAGTTCCGGTAATACAGGGGACTATGGCTACACCTTC. This encodes CAISSGNTGDYGYTF. J is TRBJ1-2 and V is TRBV10-3; 7 bases agree with TRBD1. J was trimmed by 3 bases and V by 5 bases; bases with no gene match: 9. The CDR3 is 15 amino acids. The germline CDR1 and CDR2 sequences are ENHRY and SYGVKD.

This chain joins TRBV2 and TRBJ1-2, with 7 positions matching TRBD1. Trimming removed 4 bases from V and 6 bases from J; junction bases left unmatched: 11. Germline values: CDR1 SNHLY, CDR2 FYNNEI. This CDR3 contains 15 residues. CDR3 loop: CASSVRRQGSDGYTF. DNA of the CDR3: TGTGCCAGCAGTGTTCGGAGACAGGGATCTGATGGCTACACCTTC.

This clone showed up just a few times. The chain employs TRBV10-3 and TRBJ1-2; D is undetermined. The CDR3 loop spans 13 amino acids. Germline CDR1 is ENHRY and CDR2 is SYGVKD. The V and J ends lost 4 bases and 4 bases respectively, with 10 bases between them. In DNA, the CDR3 is TGTGCCATCAGTGGGGCCCTGGGCTATGGCTACACCTTC. As protein: CAISGALGYGYTF.